The 30 T cell receptor beta chains presented below share a single source sample, sequenced in a study of shared clonotypes between healthy human individuals. Assay used: immunoSEQ multiplex PCR; TCRdb lists only in-frame clones, some missing. The sample records about 650,000 clones, less than 97% being singletons. Naivety among CD8 cells was defined by CD45RO negativity and positive CCR7 selection, thereby excluding terminally differentiated effector memory CD45RA+ cells. Sequencing was carried out using naive CD8+ T cells sorted from blood. Receptors originate from a woman aged 25 to 39 in good health.

The gene calls are TRBV9 and TRBJ1-2, with D perhaps TRBD1 (6 bases). The V end lost 6 bases, the J end lost 4 bases, and 22 bases lay between the germline ends. This CDR3 is built from 16 residues. The V gene's germline CDR1 is SGDLS and CDR2 YYNGEE. CDR3 sequence: CASTGTTDRPSYGYTF. CDR3 in DNA: TGTGCCAGCACCGGAACGACAGACAGGCCAAGCTATGGCTACACCTTC.

This chain links TRBV27 with TRBJ1-2; maybe TRBD1 (6 bases). This CDR3 comprises 16 residues. V lost 6 bases and J lost 0, with 17 bases in between. Per the germline V gene, CDR1 is MNHEY and CDR2 is SMNVEV (reference sequence). CDR3 region: CASSPVGAVANYGYTF. The CDR3 nucleotides are TGTGCCAGCAGCCCTGTGGGGGCAGTTGCTAACTATGGCTACACCTTC.

This clone was detected only a few times. The CDR3 sequence: CARRQGSGYTF. The CDR3 bases are TGTGCCAGGAGGCAGGGGTCAGGCTACACCTTC. The chain combines TRBV21-1 with TRBJ1-2; the table names TRBD1, a call not compared with the DNA. TRBV21-1 is marked as a pseudogene. This CDR3 region has 11 residues.

This sequence joins TRBV6-1 and TRBJ2-1, with TRBD1 as a possible D gene (6 bases). CDR3 length equals 14 residues. V dropped 6 bases and J dropped 2 bases, with 11 bases sitting between them. Germline CDR1 and CDR2: MNHNS and SASEGT. CDR3 sequence: CASRQGPTYNEQFF. CDR3 bases: TGTGCCAGCAGGCAGGGGCCTACCTACAATGAGCAGTTCTTC.

This clone was seen a single time. The chain uses TRBV7-8 and TRBJ2-1; D not certain. Germline lookup yields CDR1 SGHVS and CDR2 FQNEAQ. This CDR3 has 12 residues. V was pared by 8 bases and J by 6 bases, with 11 bases between. The CDR3 bases are TGTGCCAGCCAAAAGCCTAGCAATGAGCAGTTCTTC. Encoded protein: CASQKPSNEQFF. The full variable domain, its missing parts supplied by reference TRBV7-8 and TRBJ2-1, is GAGVSQSPRYKVAKRGQDVALRCDPISGHVSLFWYQQALGQGPEFLTYFQNEAQLDKSGLPSDRFFAERPEGSVSTLKIQRTQQEDSAVYLCASQKPSNEQFFGPGTRLTVL.

This clone was counted a few times. The chain employs TRBV4-1 and TRBJ1-4; D gene uncertain. The V and J ends lost 1 base and 0 bases respectively, with 6 bases between them. The CDR3 is made up of 15 amino acids. Germline CDR1 MGHRA, CDR2 YSYEKL. The CDR3 sequence: CASSQGAATNEKLFF. CDR3 DNA sequence: TGCGCCAGCAGCCAAGGGGCAGCAACTAATGAAAAACTGTTTTTT.

The J gene is TRBJ2-1, the V gene TRBV5-6; 11 positions match TRBD2. The germline CDR1 and CDR2 sequences are SGHDT and YYEEEE. The CDR3 contains 16 residues. V trimming: 0 bases; J trimming: 7 bases; junction bases outside the gene matches: 6. This CDR3 is CASSLVASGRRNEQFF. The CDR3 nucleotides read TGTGCCAGCAGCTTGGTCGCTAGCGGGAGGAGAAATGAGCAGTTCTTC. Full variable domain (outside the CDR3, taken from reference TRBV5-6 and TRBJ2-1): DAGVTQSPTHLIKTRGQQVTLRCSPKSGHDTVSWYQQALGQGPQFIFQYYEEEERQRGNFPDRFSGHQFPNYSSELNVNALLLGDSALYLCASSLVASGRRNEQFFGPGTRLTVL.

This clone was recorded once. V gene TRBV28 combines with J gene TRBJ2-3; TRBD1 agrees at 8 bases. Germline V gives CDR1 MDHEN, CDR2 SYDVKM. Trimming at V came to 3 bases and at J to 3 bases, leaving 5 bases not matched to a gene. This CDR3 comprises 15 residues. CDR3 loop: CASSFLDRETDTQYF. The CDR3, as DNA: TGTGCCAGCAGTTTCCTGGACAGGGAGACAGATACGCAGTATTTT.

The chain links TRBV25-1 to TRBJ2-1; D is perhaps TRBD1 or TRBD2 (5 bases each). Deletions cut 8 bases from V and 10 bases from J, with 12 bases between. The CDR3 is made up of 11 amino acids. From germline, CDR1 is MGHDK and CDR2 SYGVNS. CDR3 nucleotide sequence: TGTGCCAGCGCCCTAGGGGAGGAGCAGTTCTTC. It yields the protein CASALGEEQFF.

DNA for the CDR3: TGTGCCAGCAGCTCATCCGGAGCTGAAGCTTTCTTT. Encoded protein: CASSSSGAEAFF. The chain employs TRBV28 and TRBJ1-1; D is undetermined. The V gene lost 6 bases and the J gene lost 6 bases, with 11 bases spanning the gap. The CDR3 runs to 12 residues. In germline, CDR1 is MDHEN, CDR2 SYDVKM.

The chain uses TRBV5-6 and TRBJ2-7; D ambiguous. CDR1 SGHDT and CDR2 YYEEEE come from the germline V gene. The CDR3 covers 12 residues. Trimming pared 4 bases from V and 7 bases from J, leaving 12 bases between. CDR3 region: CASSKTYKEQYF. As DNA, the CDR3 is TGTGCCAGCAGCAAAACGTATAAGGAGCAGTACTTC.

Here the CDR3 DNA reads TGTGCCAGCAGCCAATGGGAACCCCGGGACGTGTGGAACACTGAAGCTTTCTTT. Its translation is CASSQWEPRDVWNTEAFF. This chain connects TRBV14 to TRBJ1-1, with D possibly being TRBD1 (5 bases). Germline values: CDR1 SGHDN, CDR2 FVKESK. The V end was cut by 2 bases, the J end by 1 base, with 20 bases between. The CDR3 is 18 residues long.

The rearrangement uses TRBV28 and TRBJ2-1, with 9 bases aligning to TRBD2. CDR1 is MDHEN and CDR2 is SYDVKM in the germline V gene. J was trimmed by 9 bases and V by 5 bases; bases with no gene match: 2. The CDR3 is made up of 12 amino acids. In DNA, the CDR3 is TGTGCCAGCAGTACGACTAGCGGTGAGCAGTTCTTC. It is translated as CASSTTSGEQFF.

The chain carries TRBV5-4 and TRBJ1-2, with 8 bases aligning to TRBD1. The CDR3 is made up of 17 amino acids. The V segment lost 3 bases and the J segment 0 bases; nucleotides outside the gene matches: 10. CDR1 SGHNT and CDR2 YYREEE come from the germline V gene (reference sequence). CDR3 sequence reads: CASSSRTGIDSNYGYTF. The DNA of the CDR3 is TGTGCCAGCAGCTCCAGGACAGGGATAGACTCTAACTATGGCTACACCTTC.

V usage is TRBV9 and J usage is TRBJ2-6; no clear D gene. Trimming took 0 bases from V and 3 from J, leaving 4 bases between them. This CDR3 is built from 14 residues. CDR1 is SGDLS and CDR2 is YYNGEE in the germline V gene. CDR3 residues: CASSVDLGANVLTF. DNA for the CDR3: TGTGCCAGCAGCGTAGATCTTGGGGCCAACGTCCTGACTTTC.

CDR3 sequence reads: CASSPGMRIGQETQYF. CDR3 nucleotide sequence: TGTGCCAGCAGCCCGGGGATGAGGATAGGGCAAGAGACCCAGTACTTC. The chain recombines TRBV28 with TRBJ2-5; D is possibly TRBD2 (5 bases). CDR1 is MDHEN, CDR2 SYDVKM, per germline. The V gene lost 6 bases and the J gene lost 2 bases, with 19 bases spanning the gap. This CDR3 comprises 16 residues.

This sequence joins TRBV7-9 and TRBJ2-1; the D is unclear. CDR1 is SEHNR, CDR2 FQNEAQ, per germline (reference sequence). This CDR3 contains 15 residues. Trimming took off 8 bases at V and 6 bases at J, with 20 bases between the two ends. The CDR3 loop reads CASDLVPQTGNEQFF. The CDR3 coding sequence is TGTGCCAGCGATTTGGTCCCACAGACGGGCAATGAGCAGTTCTTC.

About this clone: This sample includes further DNA sequences coding for the same CDR3. The rearrangement uses TRBV9 and TRBJ2-1, with a possible D match to TRBD2 (7 bases). Per germline, CDR1 SGDLS and CDR2 YYNGEE. CDR3 size: 15 residues. Trimming took off 0 bases at V and 2 bases at J, with 9 bases between the two ends. CDR3 protein: CASSVDGGPYNEQFF. In nucleotides, the CDR3 is TGTGCCAGCAGCGTAGACGGGGGGCCCTACAATGAGCAGTTCTTC.

The rearrangement joins TRBV11-1 to TRBJ2-5; D ambiguous. This CDR3 region has 15 residues. Germline CDR1 and CDR2: SGHAT and FQDESV (reference sequence). V was shortened by 5 bases and J by 5 bases, with 18 bases between the two germline ends. The CDR3 coding sequence is TGTGCCAGCAGCAGATTTACGACCGCGGCGGAGACCCAGTACTTC. It encodes CASSRFTTAAETQYF.

This chain links TRBV5-1 with TRBJ2-3; D might be TRBD1 or TRBD2, each matching 7 bases. The length of the CDR3 is 16 residues. Germline-derived CDR1 and CDR2 are SGHRS and YFSETQ. With 4 bases removed from V and 5 bases from J, the gap between germline ends came to 20 bases. The CDR3 DNA sequence: TGCGCCAGCAGCCTGACAGGGCGGGGGAGCTTAGATACGCAGTATTTT. This sequence encodes CASSLTGRGSLDTQYF.

The gene calls are TRBV30 and TRBJ1-1; D is uncertain. The CDR3 covers 12 residues. Germline CDR1 reads GTSNPN; CDR2 reads SVGIG (reference sequence). V lost 0 bases, J lost 4 bases, and 6 bases lay in between. The CDR3 region is CAWSVHGTEAFF. The CDR3 region has the DNA TGTGCCTGGAGTGTACATGGCACTGAAGCTTTCTTT. The full variable domain, in which reference TRBV30 and TRBJ1-1 provide the parts outside the CDR3, is SQTIHQWPATLVQPVGSPLSLECTVEGTSNPNLYWYRQAAGRGLQLLFYSVGIGQISSEVPQNLSASRPQDRQFILSSKKLLLSDSGFYLCAWSVHGTEAFFGQGTRLTVV.

Details on this clone: The germline gene is not matched at one end of the junction; a read error may be the cause. The rearrangement links TRBV7-8 to TRBJ2-5, with 9 positions matching TRBD1. Germline V gene lookup returns CDR1 SGHVS and CDR2 FQNEAQ. This CDR3 has 12 residues. As DNA, the CDR3 is TGTGCCAGCAGCCCACCTGGGGGACAGGGAAACTTC. Protein sequence: CASSPPGGQGNF.

J is TRBJ2-2 and V is TRBV6-6, with 7 bases identical to TRBD1. V was clipped by 7 bases and J by 5 bases; unmatched bases: 10. Germline CDR1 is MNHNY and CDR2 is SVGAGI (reference sequence). CDR3 length equals 15 residues. For the CDR3, the DNA is TGTGCCAGCACCGACAGGGAAGTAGGGACCGGGGAGCTGTTTTTT. Its translation is CASTDREVGTGELFF.

This chain uses TRBV14 with TRBJ2-1; 8 bases line up with TRBD2. CDR3 length: 17 amino acids. V shed 0 bases and J 2 bases; nucleotides not matched to a gene: 6. CDR1 and CDR2 from the germline V gene are SGHDN and FVKESK. The CDR3 protein is CASSQDRVGRAYNEQFF. The CDR3 DNA follows: TGTGCCAGCAGCCAAGATAGGGTCGGGAGGGCCTACAATGAGCAGTTCTTC.

J is TRBJ2-5 and V is TRBV5-1, with TRBD2 identical over 9 bases. V lost 4 bases to trimming and J lost 5 bases; unmatched junction nucleotides: 15. Germline CDR1 and CDR2: SGHRS and YFSETQ. The CDR3 totals 17 residues. The CDR3 reads CASSLRGSGRGAETQYF. Here the CDR3 DNA reads TGCGCCAGCAGCCTCCGGGGTAGCGGGAGAGGGGCGGAGACCCAGTACTTC.

The chain joins TRBV29-1 to TRBJ2-3, with TRBD2 identical over 11 bases. Unmatched junction bases numbered 16, after V lost 2 bases and J lost 0 bases. The CDR3 spans 20 residues. The V gene's germline CDR1 is SQVTM and CDR2 ANQGSEA. CDR3 sequence: CSVEMGGLAGGSASTDTQYF. CDR3 bases: TGCAGCGTTGAAATGGGAGGGCTAGCGGGAGGTTCCGCCAGCACAGATACGCAGTATTTT.

V is TRBV5-6 and J is TRBJ2-3; D ambiguous. CDR3 length equals 15 residues. V lost 0 bases and J 6 bases, leaving 14 bases between the germline ends. The germline V gene has CDR1 SGHDT and CDR2 YYEEEE. The CDR3 loop is CASSLAGHGTDTQYF. The CDR3 coding sequence is TGTGCCAGCAGCTTGGCCGGCCACGGTACGGATACGCAGTATTTT.

In nucleotides, the CDR3 is TGTGCCAGCAGTCTCACTGGGGAAATTCTTCCTAATGGCTACACCTTC. It yields the protein CASSLTGEILPNGYTF. The rearrangement uses TRBV14 and TRBJ1-2, with D unresolved. The germline V and J ends were trimmed by 6 bases and 6 bases, with 23 bases remaining between them. Per germline, CDR1 SGHDN and CDR2 FVKESK. This CDR3 is built from 16 residues.

The chain joins TRBV25-1 to TRBJ2-5; D gene ambiguous. The germline V gene encodes CDR1 MGHDK and CDR2 SYGVNS. With 7 bases removed from V and 5 bases from J, the gap between germline ends came to 8 bases. The CDR3 spans 11 residues. This chain's CDR3 is CASTIGETQYF. CDR3 DNA sequence: TGTGCCAGCACGATTGGGGAGACCCAGTACTTC. The full variable domain, in which reference TRBV25-1 and TRBJ2-5 provide the parts outside the CDR3, is EADIYQTPRYLVIGTGKKITLECSQTMGHDKMYWYQQDPGMELHLIHYSYGVNSTEKGDLSSESTVSRIRTEHFPLTLESARPSHTSQYLCASTIGETQYFGPGTRLLVL.

In regard to this clone: This CDR3 is also generated by other DNA sequences in the sample. The J gene is TRBJ2-7, the V gene TRBV27; the match to TRBD1 covers 7 bases. Germline CDR1 and CDR2: MNHEY and SMNVEV (reference sequence). V lost 3 bases, J lost 2 bases, and 1 base stayed unmatched. CDR3 size: 13 residues. The CDR3 spells CASSFQGAYEQYF. The CDR3 region has the DNA TGTGCCAGCAGTTTCCAGGGGGCCTACGAGCAGTACTTC.